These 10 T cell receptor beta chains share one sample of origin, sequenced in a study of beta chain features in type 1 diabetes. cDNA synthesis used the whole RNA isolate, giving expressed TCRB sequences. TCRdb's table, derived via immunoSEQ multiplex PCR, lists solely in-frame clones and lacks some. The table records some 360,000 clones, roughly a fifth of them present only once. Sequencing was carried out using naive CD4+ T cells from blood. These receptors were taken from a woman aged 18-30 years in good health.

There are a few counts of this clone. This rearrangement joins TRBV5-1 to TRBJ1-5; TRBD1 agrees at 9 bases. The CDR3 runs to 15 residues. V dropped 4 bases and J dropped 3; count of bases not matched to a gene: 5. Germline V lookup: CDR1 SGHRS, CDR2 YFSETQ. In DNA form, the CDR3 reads TGCGCCAGCAGCGTTGGGACAGGGAACAATCAGCCCCAGCATTTT. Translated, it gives CASSVGTGNNQPQHF.

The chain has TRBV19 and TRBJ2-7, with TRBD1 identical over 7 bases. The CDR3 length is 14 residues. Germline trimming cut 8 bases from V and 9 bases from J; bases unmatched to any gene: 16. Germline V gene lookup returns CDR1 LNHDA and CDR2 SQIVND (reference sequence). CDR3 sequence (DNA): TGTGCCAGTCCCCCCCCACGGGACAGAGTGGTGCAGTACTTC. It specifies CASPPPRDRVVQYF.

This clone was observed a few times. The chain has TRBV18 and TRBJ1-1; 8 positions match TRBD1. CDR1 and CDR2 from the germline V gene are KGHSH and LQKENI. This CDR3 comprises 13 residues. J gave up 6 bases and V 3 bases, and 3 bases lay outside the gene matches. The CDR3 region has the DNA TGTGCCAGCTCACCGTACAGGGGGGCTGAAGCTTTCTTT. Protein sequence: CASSPYRGAEAFF.

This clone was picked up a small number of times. The CDR3 coding sequence is TGTGCCAGCAGCTTAGACAGCGGGGGAACCTACGAGCAGTACTTC. It yields the protein CASSLDSGGTYEQYF. V and J are TRBV7-2 and TRBJ2-7; 8 nucleotides line up with TRBD2. This CDR3 comprises 15 residues. Per the germline V gene, CDR1 is SGHTA and CDR2 is FQGNSA. J lost 2 bases, V lost 1 base, and 4 bases had no gene match.

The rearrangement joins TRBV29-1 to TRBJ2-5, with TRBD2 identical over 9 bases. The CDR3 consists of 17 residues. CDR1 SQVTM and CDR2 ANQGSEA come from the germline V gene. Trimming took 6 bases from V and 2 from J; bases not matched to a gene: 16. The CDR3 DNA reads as TGCAGCGTCTACCCAGGATGGGCGGGAGGGAATCAAGAGACCCAGTACTTC. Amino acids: CSVYPGWAGGNQETQYF.

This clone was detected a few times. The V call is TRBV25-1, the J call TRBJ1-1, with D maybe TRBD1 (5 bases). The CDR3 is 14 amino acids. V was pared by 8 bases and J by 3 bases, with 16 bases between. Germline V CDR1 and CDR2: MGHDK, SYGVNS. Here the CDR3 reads CASASRGVHTEAFF. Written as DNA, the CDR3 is TGTGCCAGCGCTAGCCGGGGGGTTCACACTGAAGCTTTCTTT.

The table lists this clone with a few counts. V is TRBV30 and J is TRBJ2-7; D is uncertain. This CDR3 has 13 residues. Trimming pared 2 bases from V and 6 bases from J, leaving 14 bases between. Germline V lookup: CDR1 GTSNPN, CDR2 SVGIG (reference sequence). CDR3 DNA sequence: TGTGCCTGGAGTCTCCTCGGTGGTGGCGAGCAGTACTTC. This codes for CAWSLLGGGEQYF.

The CDR3 is CASMRTGDTGELFF. The CDR3 bases are TGTGCCAGTATGCGGACAGGGGATACCGGGGAGCTGTTTTTT. The chain combines TRBV19 with TRBJ2-2, with TRBD1 matching over 9 bases. Trimming at V came to 7 bases and at J to 5 bases, leaving 5 bases not matched to a gene. Germline assignment: CDR1 LNHDA and CDR2 SQIVND (reference sequence). CDR3 length equals 14 residues.

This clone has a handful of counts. The CDR3 sequence: CASSPTGAEATYEQYF. The CDR3 bases are TGCGCCAGCAGTCCGACAGGAGCGGAGGCAACCTACGAGCAGTACTTC. This sequence joins TRBV23-1 and TRBJ2-7; weak D call: TRBD1 (6 bases). TRBV23-1 is annotated as an ORF whose role is uncertain. The V end was cut by 4 bases, the J end by 2 bases, with 18 bases between. The CDR3 totals 16 residues.

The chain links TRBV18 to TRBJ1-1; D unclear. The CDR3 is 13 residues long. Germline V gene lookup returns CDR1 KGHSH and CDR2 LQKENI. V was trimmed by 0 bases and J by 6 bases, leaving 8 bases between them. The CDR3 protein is CASSPPSSPEAFF. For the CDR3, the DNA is TGTGCCAGCTCACCACCGTCCTCTCCTGAAGCTTTCTTT.